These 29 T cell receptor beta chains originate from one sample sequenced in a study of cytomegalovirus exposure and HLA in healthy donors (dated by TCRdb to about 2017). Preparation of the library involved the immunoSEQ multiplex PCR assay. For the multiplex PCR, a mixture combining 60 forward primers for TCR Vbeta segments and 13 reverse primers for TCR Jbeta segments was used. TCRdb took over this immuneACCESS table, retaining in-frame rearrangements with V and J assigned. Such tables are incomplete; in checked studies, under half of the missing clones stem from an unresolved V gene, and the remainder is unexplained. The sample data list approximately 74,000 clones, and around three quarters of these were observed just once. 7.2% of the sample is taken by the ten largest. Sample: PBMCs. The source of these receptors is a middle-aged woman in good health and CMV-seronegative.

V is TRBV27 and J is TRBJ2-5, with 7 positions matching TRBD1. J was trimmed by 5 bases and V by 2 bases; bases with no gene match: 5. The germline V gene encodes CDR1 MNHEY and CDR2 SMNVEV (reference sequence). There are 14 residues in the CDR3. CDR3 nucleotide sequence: TGTGCCAGCAGTTTAGAACAGGGGTCGGAGACCCAGTACTTC. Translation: CASSLEQGSETQYF.

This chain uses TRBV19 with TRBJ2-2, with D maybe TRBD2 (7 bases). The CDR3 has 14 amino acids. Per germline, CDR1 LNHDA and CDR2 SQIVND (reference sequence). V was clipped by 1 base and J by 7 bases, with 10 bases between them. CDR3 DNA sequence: TGTGCCAGTAGTATAGGGGGGGGCTACGGGGAGCTGTTTTTT. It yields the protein CASSIGGGYGELFF.

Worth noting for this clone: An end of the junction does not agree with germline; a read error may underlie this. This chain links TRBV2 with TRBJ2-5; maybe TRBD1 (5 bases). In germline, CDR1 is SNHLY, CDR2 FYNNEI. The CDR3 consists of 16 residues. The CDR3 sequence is CASSELDRQRREAQYF. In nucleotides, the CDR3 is TGTGCCAGCAGTGAGCTAGACAGACAGAGAAGAGAGGCCCAGTACTTC.

The CDR3 sequence: CASTSLLGGNNEQFF. CDR3 bases: TGTGCCAGTACGTCTTTACTGGGGGGAAACAATGAGCAGTTCTTC. The rearrangement uses TRBV19 and TRBJ2-1, with D possibly TRBD2 on 6 matching bases. The V end lost 7 bases, the J end lost 5 bases, and 18 bases lay between the germline ends. This CDR3 is built from 15 residues. Germline CDR1 is LNHDA and CDR2 is SQIVND (reference sequence).

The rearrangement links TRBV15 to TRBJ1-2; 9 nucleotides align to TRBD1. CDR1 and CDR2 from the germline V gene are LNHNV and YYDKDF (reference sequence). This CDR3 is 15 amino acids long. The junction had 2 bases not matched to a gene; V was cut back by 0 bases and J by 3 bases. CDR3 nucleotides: TGTGCCACCAGCAGAGAACGGACAGGGGACTATGGCTACACCTTC. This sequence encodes CATSRERTGDYGYTF.

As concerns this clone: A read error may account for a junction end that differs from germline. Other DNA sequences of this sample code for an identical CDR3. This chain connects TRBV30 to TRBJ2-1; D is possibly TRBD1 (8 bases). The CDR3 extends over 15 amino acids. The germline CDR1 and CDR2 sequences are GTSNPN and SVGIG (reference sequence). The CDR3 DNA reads TGCGCCTGGACCAACAGGGGGGGGACGGGGAATGAGCAGTTCTTC. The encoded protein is CAWTNRGGTGNEQFF. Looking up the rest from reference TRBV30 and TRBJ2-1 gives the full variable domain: SQTIHQWPATLVQPVGSPLSLECTVEGTSNPNLYWYRQAAGRGLQLLFYSVGIGQISSEVPQNLSASRPQDRQFILSSKKLLLSDSGFYLCAWTNRGGTGNEQFFGPGTRLTVL.

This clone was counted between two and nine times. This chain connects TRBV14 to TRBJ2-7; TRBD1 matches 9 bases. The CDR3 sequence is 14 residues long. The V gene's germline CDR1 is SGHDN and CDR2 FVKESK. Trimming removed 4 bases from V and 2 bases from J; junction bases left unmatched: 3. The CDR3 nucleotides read TGTGCCAGCAGCCCCCGACAGGGGGCCTACGAGCAGTACTTC. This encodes CASSPRQGAYEQYF.

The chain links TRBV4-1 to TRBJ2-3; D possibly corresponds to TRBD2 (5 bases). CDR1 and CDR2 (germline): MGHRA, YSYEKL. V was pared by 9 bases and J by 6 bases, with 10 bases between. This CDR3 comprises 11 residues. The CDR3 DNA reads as TGCGCCAGGGCGGGCAGGGATACGCAGTATTTT. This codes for CARAGRDTQYF.

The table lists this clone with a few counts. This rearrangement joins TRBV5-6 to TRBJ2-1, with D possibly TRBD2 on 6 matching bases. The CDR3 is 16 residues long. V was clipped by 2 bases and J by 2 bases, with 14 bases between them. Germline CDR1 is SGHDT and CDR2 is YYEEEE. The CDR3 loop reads CASSFEGLRAYNEQFF. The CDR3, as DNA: TGTGCCAGCAGCTTCGAAGGACTAAGGGCCTACAATGAGCAGTTCTTC.

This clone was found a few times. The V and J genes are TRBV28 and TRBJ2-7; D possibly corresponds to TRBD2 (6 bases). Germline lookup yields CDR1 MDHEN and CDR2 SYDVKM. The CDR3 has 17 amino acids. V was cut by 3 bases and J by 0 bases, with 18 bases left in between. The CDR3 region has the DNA TGTGCCAGCAGTTTTCCCCGGGACTCCAGGAGCTCCTACGAGCAGTACTTC. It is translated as CASSFPRDSRSSYEQYF.

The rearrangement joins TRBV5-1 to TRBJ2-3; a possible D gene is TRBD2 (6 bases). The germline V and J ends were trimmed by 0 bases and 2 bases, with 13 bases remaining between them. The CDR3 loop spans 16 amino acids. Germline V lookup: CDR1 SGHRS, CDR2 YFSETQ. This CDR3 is CASSLATSTATDTQYF. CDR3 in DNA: TGCGCCAGCAGCTTGGCCACTAGCACCGCCACAGATACGCAGTATTTT.

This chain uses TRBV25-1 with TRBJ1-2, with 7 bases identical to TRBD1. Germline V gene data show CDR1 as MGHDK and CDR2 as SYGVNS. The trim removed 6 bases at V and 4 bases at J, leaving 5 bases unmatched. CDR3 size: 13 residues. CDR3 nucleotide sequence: TGTGCCAGCAGAGGAGGACAGGCCTATGGCTACACCTTC. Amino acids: CASRGGQAYGYTF.

The CDR3 DNA sequence: TGTGCCAGCAGTGGGGGACTAGCTGGGACCGGGGAGCTGTTTTTT. Translation: CASSGGLAGTGELFF. V and J are TRBV2 and TRBJ2-2; TRBD2 matches 9 bases. The germline gives CDR1 SNHLY, CDR2 FYNNEI. This CDR3 contains 15 residues. V lost 4 bases, J lost 5 bases, and 5 bases stayed unmatched.

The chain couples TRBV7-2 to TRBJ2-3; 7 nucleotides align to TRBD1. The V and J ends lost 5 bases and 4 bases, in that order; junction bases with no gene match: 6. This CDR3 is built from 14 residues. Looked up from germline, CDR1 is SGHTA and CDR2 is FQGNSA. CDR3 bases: TGTGCCAGCAGCCCCCGACAGGGCCCAGATACGCAGTATTTT. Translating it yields CASSPRQGPDTQYF.

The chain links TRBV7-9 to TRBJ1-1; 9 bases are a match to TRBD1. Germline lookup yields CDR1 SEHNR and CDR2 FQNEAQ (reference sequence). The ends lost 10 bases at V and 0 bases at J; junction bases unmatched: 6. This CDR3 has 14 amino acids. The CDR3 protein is CATRTGELNTEAFF. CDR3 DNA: TGTGCCACTAGGACAGGGGAATTGAACACTGAAGCTTTCTTT.

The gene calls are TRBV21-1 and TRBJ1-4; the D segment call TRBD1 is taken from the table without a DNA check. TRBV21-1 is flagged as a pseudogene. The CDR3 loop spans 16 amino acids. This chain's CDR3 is CASSKDSHGAPEKLFF. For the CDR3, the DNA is TGTGCCAGCAGCAAAGACTCGCATGGGGCGCCTGAAAAACTGTTTTTT.

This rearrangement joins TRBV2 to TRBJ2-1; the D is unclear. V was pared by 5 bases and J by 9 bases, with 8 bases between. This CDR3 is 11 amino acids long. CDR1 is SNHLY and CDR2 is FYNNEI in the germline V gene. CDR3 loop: CASSFGREQFF. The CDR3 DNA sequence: TGTGCCAGCAGTTTTGGGCGTGAGCAGTTCTTC. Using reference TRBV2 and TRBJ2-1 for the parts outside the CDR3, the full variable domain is EPEVTQTPSHQVTQMGQEVILRCVPISNHLYFYWYRQILGQKVEFLVSFYNNEISEKSEIFDDQFSVERPDGSNFTLKIRSTKLEDSAMYFCASSFGREQFFGPGTRLTVL.

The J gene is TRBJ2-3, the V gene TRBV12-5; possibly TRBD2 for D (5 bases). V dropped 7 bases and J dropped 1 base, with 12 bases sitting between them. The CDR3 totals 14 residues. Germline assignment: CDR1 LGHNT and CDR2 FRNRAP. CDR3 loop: CASARGLGTDTQYF. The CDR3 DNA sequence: TGTGCTAGTGCTCGGGGTTTGGGCACAGATACGCAGTATTTT.

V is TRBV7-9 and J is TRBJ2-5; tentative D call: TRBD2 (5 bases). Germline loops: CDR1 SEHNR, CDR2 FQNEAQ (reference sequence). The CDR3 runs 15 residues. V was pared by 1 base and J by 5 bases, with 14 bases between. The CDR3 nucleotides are TGTGCCAGCAGCTTAGGGGCAGAGGGAAAGGAGACCCAGTACTTC. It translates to CASSLGAEGKETQYF.

In DNA form, the CDR3 reads TGCAGCGTTGAAACGGACAGGGACTATGGCTACACCTTC. As protein: CSVETDRDYGYTF. This rearrangement joins TRBV29-1 to TRBJ1-2; 8 nucleotides match TRBD1. The CDR3 spans 13 residues. Germline V gene data show CDR1 as SQVTM and CDR2 as ANQGSEA. V shed 2 bases, J shed 3 bases, and the junction held 2 bases outside the gene matches.

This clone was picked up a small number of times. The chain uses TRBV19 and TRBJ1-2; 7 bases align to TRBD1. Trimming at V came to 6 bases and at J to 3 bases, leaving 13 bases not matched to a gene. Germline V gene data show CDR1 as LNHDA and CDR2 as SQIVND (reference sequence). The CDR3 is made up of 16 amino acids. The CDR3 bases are TGTGCCAGTAGCCGCAGCTGGGGAGACAGGGACTATGGCTACACCTTC. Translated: CASSRSWGDRDYGYTF.

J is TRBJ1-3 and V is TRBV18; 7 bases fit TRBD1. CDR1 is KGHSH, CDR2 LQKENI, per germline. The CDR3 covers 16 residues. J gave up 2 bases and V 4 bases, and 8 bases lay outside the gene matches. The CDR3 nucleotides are TGTGCCAGCTCACGCGACCGGACAGGAACTGGAAACACCATATATTTT. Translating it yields CASSRDRTGTGNTIYF.

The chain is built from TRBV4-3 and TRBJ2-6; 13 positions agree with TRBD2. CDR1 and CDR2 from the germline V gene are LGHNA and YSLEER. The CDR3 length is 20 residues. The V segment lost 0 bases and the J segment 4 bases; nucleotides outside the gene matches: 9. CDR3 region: CASSQDRTSGSLWGANVLTF. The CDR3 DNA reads TGCGCCAGCAGCCAAGATAGGACTAGCGGGAGTCTCTGGGGGGCCAACGTCCTGACTTTC.

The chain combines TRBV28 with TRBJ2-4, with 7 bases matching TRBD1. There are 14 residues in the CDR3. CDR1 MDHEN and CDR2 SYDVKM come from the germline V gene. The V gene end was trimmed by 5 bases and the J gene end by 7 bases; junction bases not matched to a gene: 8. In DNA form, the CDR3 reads TGTGCCAGCAGTGATTGGGACAGAGCGAACATTCAGTACTTC. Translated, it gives CASSDWDRANIQYF.

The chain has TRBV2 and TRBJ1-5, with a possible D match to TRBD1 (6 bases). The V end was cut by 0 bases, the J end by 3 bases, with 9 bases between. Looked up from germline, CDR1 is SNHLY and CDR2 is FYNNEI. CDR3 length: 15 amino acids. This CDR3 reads CASSEAGGANQPQHF. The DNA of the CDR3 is TGTGCCAGCAGTGAAGCGGGGGGGGCCAATCAGCCCCAGCATTTT.

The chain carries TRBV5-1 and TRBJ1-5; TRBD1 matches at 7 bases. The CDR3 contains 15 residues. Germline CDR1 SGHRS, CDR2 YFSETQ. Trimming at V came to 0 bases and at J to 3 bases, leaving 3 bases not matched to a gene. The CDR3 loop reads CASSLEGANNQPQHF. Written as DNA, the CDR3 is TGCGCCAGCAGCTTGGAGGGGGCGAACAATCAGCCCCAGCATTTT.

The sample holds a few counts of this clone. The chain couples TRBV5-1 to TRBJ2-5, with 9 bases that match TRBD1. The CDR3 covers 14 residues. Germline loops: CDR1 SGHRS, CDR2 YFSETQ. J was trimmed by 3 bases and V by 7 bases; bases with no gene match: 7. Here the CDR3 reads CASGGTGTKETQYF. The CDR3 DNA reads TGCGCCAGCGGCGGGACAGGGACTAAAGAGACCCAGTACTTC.

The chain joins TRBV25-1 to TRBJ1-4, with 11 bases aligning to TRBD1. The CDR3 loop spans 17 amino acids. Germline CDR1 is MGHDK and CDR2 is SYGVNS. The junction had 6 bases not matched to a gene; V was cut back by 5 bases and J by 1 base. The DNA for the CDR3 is TGTGCCAGCAGTACACGCGGGACAGGGGGAACTAATGAAAAACTGTTTTTT. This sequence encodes CASSTRGTGGTNEKLFF. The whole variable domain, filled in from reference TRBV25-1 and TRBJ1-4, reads EADIYQTPRYLVIGTGKKITLECSQTMGHDKMYWYQQDPGMELHLIHYSYGVNSTEKGDLSSESTVSRIRTEHFPLTLESARPSHTSQYLCASSTRGTGGTNEKLFFGSGTQLSVL.

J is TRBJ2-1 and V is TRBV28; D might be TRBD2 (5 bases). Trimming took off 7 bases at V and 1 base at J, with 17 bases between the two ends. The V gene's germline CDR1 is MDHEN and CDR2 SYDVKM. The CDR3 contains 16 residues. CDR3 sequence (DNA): TGTGCCAGCAAGGGCATGGAGGCCCCGTCCTACAATGAGCAGTTCTTC. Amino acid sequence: CASKGMEAPSYNEQFF.